Each of the 8 T cell receptor beta chains below was sequenced from the same sample in a study of blood T cell repertoires in COVID-19. The protocol was immunoSEQ multiplex PCR, while the TCRdb copy is restricted to in-frame clones and leaves out a portion. The repertoire has approximately 250,000 clones, under 95% of them found once; the top ten carry about 3%. Sequencing input: PBMCs or T cells enriched from blood (not recorded which). The receptors were sampled from a man aged 35-49 years who had been exposed to COVID-19.

The chain uses TRBV28 and TRBJ1-1, with D unresolved. The V gene lost 6 bases and the J gene lost 9 bases, with 17 bases spanning the gap. From germline, CDR1 is MDHEN and CDR2 SYDVKM. The CDR3 runs to 13 residues. CDR3 DNA: TGTGCCAGCAGGCGGAATCCACAAATACAAGCTTTCTTT. This gives the protein CASRRNPQIQAFF.

V usage is TRBV15 and J usage is TRBJ2-1; 8 bases are a match to TRBD2. Germline V gene data show CDR1 as LNHNV and CDR2 as YYDKDF (reference sequence). V was clipped by 4 bases and J by 8 bases; unmatched bases: 7. The CDR3 runs to 14 residues. The chain's CDR3 is CATSIQRESHEQFF. As DNA, the CDR3 is TGTGCCACCAGCATCCAGCGGGAGTCCCATGAGCAGTTCTTC.

The rearrangement uses TRBV5-1 and TRBJ1-2; unclear D gene. CDR3 size: 15 residues. V lost 1 base to trimming and J lost 1 base, with 11 bases between them. CDR1 is SGHRS, CDR2 YFSETQ, per germline. The CDR3 spells CASSLMARDNYGYTF. Written as DNA, the CDR3 is TGCGCCAGCAGCTTGATGGCTAGAGATAACTATGGCTACACCTTC.

This chain uses TRBV7-8 with TRBJ1-5, with TRBD1 matching over 7 bases. The CDR3 has 15 residues. CDR1 and CDR2 from the germline V gene are SGHVS and FQNEAQ. V shed 2 bases, J shed 3 bases, and the junction held 4 bases outside the gene matches. CDR3 loop: CASSLSGTDNQPQHF. As DNA, the CDR3 is TGTGCCAGCAGCTTATCCGGGACAGACAATCAGCCCCAGCATTTT. The full variable domain, rest sourced from reference TRBV7-8 and TRBJ1-5, is GAGVSQSPRYKVAKRGQDVALRCDPISGHVSLFWYQQALGQGPEFLTYFQNEAQLDKSGLPSDRFFAERPEGSVSTLKIQRTQQEDSAVYLCASSLSGTDNQPQHFGDGTRLSIL.

The V gene is TRBV28, the J gene TRBJ1-2; D gene unclear. Germline values: CDR1 MDHEN, CDR2 SYDVKM. Trimming pared 8 bases from V and 2 bases from J, leaving 15 bases between. CDR3 length: 14 amino acids. The CDR3 bases are TGTGCCAGCGGAACCCCGGCGAGGAACTATGGCTACACCTTC. Translation: CASGTPARNYGYTF.

CDR3 DNA sequence: TGTGCCACCAGTGATCCGAAACAGGGTCATCAGCCCCAGCATTTT. Translating gives CATSDPKQGHQPQHF. The rearrangement links TRBV24-1 to TRBJ1-5, with D perhaps matching TRBD1 (6 bases). Germline CDR1 and CDR2: KGHDR and SFDVKD. The CDR3 totals 15 residues. Trimming shortened V by 3 bases and J by 5 bases, and 13 bases separated the two germline ends.

The chain combines TRBV6-5 with TRBJ1-2, with 7 bases fitting TRBD1. The CDR3 runs 14 residues. Trimming took 2 bases from V and 2 from J; bases not matched to a gene: 2. Per germline, CDR1 MNHEY and CDR2 SVGAGI. This CDR3 reads CASSYLTGNYGYTF. The DNA of the CDR3 is TGTGCCAGCAGTTACCTGACAGGGAACTATGGCTACACCTTC.

The DNA for the CDR3 is TGTGCTAGTGGTTTGGTACAGAATAATGAAAAACTGTTTTTT. Translation: CASGLVQNNEKLFF. This chain connects TRBV12-5 to TRBJ1-4, with D unresolved. CDR1 LGHNT and CDR2 FRNRAP come from the germline V gene. The CDR3 has 14 amino acids. V lost 0 bases, J lost 4 bases, and 6 bases lay in between.